This T cell receptor (beta chain) was captured by sequencing in a study of patients and donors after allogeneic stem cell transplantation. Each CDR3 protein gets one entry after TCRdb re-called the RT-PCR reads with MiXCR. The data show 150,000 or so distinct CDR3 sequences, roughly 24% seen once. The CDR3 is 16 amino acids. This TCR was sampled from a human donor who was either an allogeneic HSCT recipient or a stem cell or donor lymphocyte infusion donor (not recorded which). It is not recorded whose cells these are; they may come from a transplant donor. Sequenced: blood, either unsorted or a sorted T cell fraction (not recorded which). J is TRBJ2-1 and V is TRBV12-2; TRBD2, the table's D call, was not compared with the DNA. TRBV12-2 is a pseudogene segment. The CDR3 loop reads CASRSPKRGAYNEQFF. In DNA, the CDR3 is TGTGCAAGTCGCTCCCCCAAGCGGGGGGCCTACAATGAGCAGTTCTTC.